Listed here is a single T cell receptor beta chain. The data derive from a study of CD8 T cells in Susac syndrome. With random hexamers, about 0.45 to 1 ug RNA was reverse transcribed. Amplification of TCR beta CDR3 used immunoSEQ multiplex PCR across 54 Vbeta and 13 Jbeta. Each CDR3 protein is one row after TCRdb ran MiXCR on the immunoSEQ multiplex PCR reads. The repertoire holds approximately 270,000 distinct CDR3 sequences, with about 94% as singletons. The CDR3 has 13 residues. Trimming removed 2 bases at V and 6 bases at J, with 5 bases between. The germline CDR1 and CDR2 sequences are MNHNS and SASEGT. The T cells that were sequenced for TCR beta were CD8+ and CD4+ cells from blood. Each multiple sclerosis control was a treatment-naive patient with relapsing-remitting disease that was either stable or active.

This clonotype originated in a human donor with multiple sclerosis. Sequences were obtained from CD4+ T cells from PBMCs. The chain uses TRBV6-1 and TRBJ1-6; D is ambiguous. As DNA, the CDR3 is TGTGCCAGCAGTGAACGGTTTAATTCACCCCTCCACTTT. Its protein is CASSERFNSPLHF.